This T cell receptor beta chain was identified in a study of blood T cell repertoires in COVID-19. Study at large: The United States, Italy and Spain supplied acute and convalescent COVID-19 samples. Sources were T cells, B-cell-depleted T cells, or PBMCs; the material itself was cDNA or gDNA.

The method was immunoSEQ multiplex PCR; TCRdb's version includes in-frame clones alone and lacks a portion of them. This sample has 180,000 or so clones, with 86% found just once. Trimming at V came to 4 bases and at J to 4 bases, leaving 7 bases not matched to a gene. This CDR3 contains 14 residues. CDR1 MNHEY and CDR2 SMNVEV come from the germline V gene (reference sequence). Participants were aged about 18 to 89 years from more than 20 US areas. Clinical history reported by participants formed the basis on which cohorts were assigned. The sequenced sample consisted of PBMCs or T cells enriched from blood (not recorded which). This sequence originates from a woman aged 30 to 39 who had recovered from COVID-19. The J gene is TRBJ2-7, the V gene TRBV27; 7 positions match TRBD1. The CDR3 is CASSSDRTFYEQYF. The CDR3 nucleotides read TGTGCCAGCAGTTCGGACAGGACGTTTTACGAGCAGTACTTC.